Only a few counts were recorded for the clone carrying this TCR beta chain. The target antigen is unknown. The entry originates in a study of human T cells and chemical hapten exposure. Study-wide points: Counts of expanded TCRs at PT1 were positively correlated with patch test score. TCRs exceeding a frequency of 1 in 1000 stayed unchanged under DPC sensitization.

Between the trimmed V and J ends, which lost 3 bases and 7 bases, there was a span of 14 bases. The CDR3 loop spans 14 amino acids. Germline V gene lookup returns CDR1 MDHEN and CDR2 SYDVKM. TCRdb re-analysed the RACE reads in MiXCR, keeping a single row per CDR3 protein. Seen here are about 80,000 distinct CDR3 sequences, 10% observed once, and the top ten hold 2% to 3%. Documented time point: patch test 2, 6 weeks after DPC sensitization. The treatment here: therapeutic diphenylcyclopropenone sensitization with weekly scalp DPC. The source of this sequence is a woman under 40 with alopecia areata. Some clones in this sample may be carry-over from other donors' samples. The chain employs TRBV28 and TRBJ2-3, with D unclear. Sequencing used whole blood, obtained in connection with sensitization to the hapten diphenylcyclopropenone (DPC). The CDR3 bases are TGTGCCAGCAGTTTGGGTGGACCTAGGAATACGCAGTATTTT. This translates into CASSLGGPRNTQYF.